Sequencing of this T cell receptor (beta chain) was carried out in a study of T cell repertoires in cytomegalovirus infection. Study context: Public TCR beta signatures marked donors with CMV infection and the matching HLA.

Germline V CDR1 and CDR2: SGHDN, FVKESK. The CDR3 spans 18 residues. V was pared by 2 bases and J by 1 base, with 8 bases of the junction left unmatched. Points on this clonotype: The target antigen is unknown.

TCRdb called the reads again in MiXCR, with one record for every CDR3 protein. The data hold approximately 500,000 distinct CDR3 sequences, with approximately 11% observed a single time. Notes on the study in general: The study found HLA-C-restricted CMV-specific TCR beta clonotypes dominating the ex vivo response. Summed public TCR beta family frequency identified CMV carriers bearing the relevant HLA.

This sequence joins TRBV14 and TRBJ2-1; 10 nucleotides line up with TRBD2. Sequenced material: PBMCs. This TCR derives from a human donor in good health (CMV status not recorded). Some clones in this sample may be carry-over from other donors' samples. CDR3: CASSQRIYSGRSYNEQFF. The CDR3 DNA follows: TGTGCCAGCAGCCAAAGGATATATAGCGGGAGGTCCTACAATGAGCAGTTCTTC.